This T cell receptor beta chain derives from a study of cytomegalovirus exposure and HLA in healthy donors (dated by TCRdb to the late 2010s). In the study overall: An earlier analysis of 587 of the donors reported more than 250 Gb of sequence data and approximately 110 million unique TCR beta sequences from 150 million to 200 million T cells. An early release covering roughly 640 HLA-typed donors comprised about 300 gigabases of sequencing data and about 90 million unique TCR sequences. Of the roughly 420 genotyped donors, 81% were placed in the genetic ancestry cluster associated with self-reported Caucasian donors. The study was designed to test whether signatures of past pathogen exposure could be identified by cataloging public T cell receptors. The T cell repertoires of 666 subjects were profiled by immunosequencing and related to cytomegalovirus serostatus. In addition to the first cohort of 650 to 750 subjects, a separate validation cohort of approximately 130 different subjects was used. High-throughput TCR immunosequencing, statistical association of individual TCRs with disease status, and machine learning were combined to predict cytomegalovirus infection status. In a later analysis, previously published TCR beta repertoires from some 640 donors were re-analyzed and high-resolution HLA genotyping was added so that TCR occurrence patterns could be studied. The later analysis used no new phenotypic data to find candidate immune exposures, relying instead on TCR beta sequences and their occurrence across donors. To decide whether each TCR beta V gene segment behaved as functional or pseudogenic, an earlier analysis of 587 of the donors relied on high-throughput TCR beta sequencing. Donor age, sex, ethnicity and CMV serostatus were compiled alongside the repertoire data. In a later genetic analysis, genome-wide SNP genotypes for about 55% of the roughly 700 donors were used, and that subset was treated as a discovery cohort. All discovery cohort repertoires had been generated using a single sequencing platform. HLA typing included class I and class II loci at four-digit resolution. The number of typed donors differed by locus: about 620-640 for A, B, C, DRB1 and DQB1; some 500 for DQA1; roughly 600 for DPA1; and some 470 for DPB1. Because of strong linkage in the cohort, five DR-DQ haplotypes were treated as single units for association and clustering. Across approximately 420 genotyped donors of the cohort, an average of approximately 240,000 unique TCR beta nucleotide sequences per donor were sequenced, and roughly a sixth of those sequences were non-productive. Broad study findings and their caveats: A later analysis reported that several top co-occurrence clusters appeared linked to parvovirus B19, influenza, CMV and Epstein-Barr virus. A later genetic analysis associated a missense DCLRE1C variant with V-gene and J-gene trimming of TCR beta chains, and an independent cohort replicated the association. The authors suggested that the approach could potentially be extended to other disease states and immunological phenotypes. In vitro tests confirmed that a few of the cytomegalovirus-associated TCR beta chains recognize cytomegalovirus antigens. Because HLA typing was missing for some donors at each locus, association tests included only the typed subset. The study gave a list of 150 to 200 TCR beta chains associated with cytomegalovirus. The only immune exposure information available for the cohort was CMV serostatus. Broadly in line with IMGT annotations, most TCR beta V segments showed up in productive rearrangements about 87% or about 30% of the time in an earlier analysis of a few hundred of the donors. Most CMV-associated TCR beta chains appeared to be HLA-restricted in a later analysis, and the HLA associations seemed to be driven largely by CMV exposure. A group of highly shared sequence variants was considered likely to be a technical artifact of the sequencing pipeline. The classifier was reported to diagnose cytomegalovirus status with high specificity and sensitivity in both the original and validation cohorts. Most TCR sequences were seen in very few donors, while some public TCRs were found in many individuals. In a later analysis, HLA-associated TCR beta chains were found to be more clonally expanded and to have lower generation probabilities than equally common non-associated chains. The earlier analysis of 587 of the donors excluded fewer than 20 rarely observed V segments, including chromosome 9 orphons, because counts were too low. A further reported finding was that TCR beta sequences accurately predicted the HLA-A and HLA-B alleles for most subjects in the first cohort. Because the 87-base-pair reads could not distinguish some IMGT-functional V segments, including TRBV6-2 and TRBV6-3, those segments were excluded. Compared with the roughly 720-donor mean, donors in an Asian-associated ancestry cluster had fewer N-insertions in productive TCRs, according to a later genetic analysis. In a later analysis, the rate of TCR association differed among HLA loci, with DRB1 alleles having the most associated TCRs and HLA-C alleles having the fewest. When HLA alleles, especially DR and DQ, strongly co-occurred, TCR associations were difficult to assign to individual alleles. Only TCR beta chains were sequenced in this cohort, and the absence of alpha or paired-chain data limited detectable features. Linkage disequilibrium might explain the correlated functional status among segregating V segments, but an unknown experimental factor could not be ruled out. Presence/absence analyses assumed roughly uniform sequencing depth across donors, an assumption that may not hold. A later analysis associated some 17,000 TCR beta sequences with specific HLA alleles at a false discovery rate of 0.05.

Taken from the germline V gene (reference sequence), the CDR1 and CDR2 loops are MNHEY and SMNVEV. The cysteine opens and the phenylalanine closes a CDR3 of 16 amino acids. CDR3 DNA is the only sequence kept; it has 48 bases, read in frame from the first base. V has 5 bases trimmed and J has 5 bases trimmed; junction bases matching no gene number 6. The cohort comprised approximately 700 healthy bone marrow donors. All cohort members were sampled while nominally healthy, although unrecorded immune exposures were likely present. The donor tested CMV seronegative and was one of the 352 seronegative cohort members. A peripheral blood sample was provided by each donor, and peripheral blood mononuclear cells were used for TCR beta sequencing. The Qiagen DNeasy Blood Extraction Kit was used to extract genomic DNA from the blood cell samples. Details on this clone: This receptor's antigen is unknown. Qualities for individual bases were not recorded, and no much larger clone is one base off.

Library creation used the immunoSEQ multiplex PCR assay. A mixture of 60 forward primers for TCR Vbeta segments and 13 reverse primers for TCR Jbeta segments was used in the multiplex PCR. A multiplex PCR assay on genomic DNA amplified the CDR3 region of rearranged TCR beta genes. Amplified TCR beta libraries were sequenced as 87-base-pair reads on the Illumina HiSeq System. Regarding the original processing steps: Across the roughly 600 repertoires, a later analysis counted tens of millions of unique TCR beta chains, around 11 million of which were shared by at least two donors. Raw reads were error-corrected and collapsed into unique sequences with a nearest-neighbor algorithm that merged closely related sequences to remove PCR and sequencing errors. To assign V, D and J gene segments, CDR3 sequences were aligned to IMGT reference sequences. For a sequence to be retained, a match of at least six nucleotides was required to both a V gene segment and a J gene segment. A rearrangement was called productive if the CDR3 had no stop codons and remained in frame with V and J, and every other rearrangement was called non-productive. Following IMGT convention, CDR3 was defined as the stretch from the second conserved V-encoded cysteine up to the conserved J-encoded phenylalanine. The earlier analysis of more than 450 of the donors excluded sequences that lacked an unambiguous match to a single V gene segment. In an earlier analysis of 500 to 750 of the donors, V segments were called functional above 56.7% productive rearrangements and were called segregating when the between-donor standard deviation exceeded 5%. To diagnose cytomegalovirus status from the catalog of TCR beta chain sequences, a statistical classification framework was built. A later analysis assigned V and J genes by comparing TCR nucleotide sequences with IMGT/GENE-DB human TR gene sequences. A later analysis assigned CDR3 sequences and most-parsimonious VDJ recombination scenarios with the TCRdist pipeline. A later analysis defined each TCR beta chain by its CDR3 amino acid sequence plus V-gene family, and excluded reads lacking a unique V-gene family. To address suspected cross-contamination and a sequencing artifact, a later analysis removed approximately 590 highly shared, low-generation-probability nucleotide sequences. For each public chain, a later analysis derived a clonal expansion index from normalized ranks of inferred template counts within each repertoire. In a later analysis, generation probabilities were computed with a VDJ recombination model fitted to out-of-frame rearrangements, and the resulting probabilities were checked against IGoR. In a later analysis, TCR-TCR, TCR-HLA and TCR-CMV co-occurrence was scored with hypergeometric tests, and a repertoire-size bias correction was applied to TCR pairs. A later analysis estimated false discovery rates by permuting HLA or CMV assignments 20 times. A later analysis grouped co-occurring TCRs with DBSCAN, adding TCRdist sequence similarity when clustering within HLA-allele-positive subsets. For co-occurrence clustering, repertoires with fewer than 30,000 or more than 120,000 public chains were excluded, along with a handful of repertoires with anomalous nucleotide sharing. The immuneACCESS repertoire file appears here via TCRdb, limited to in-frame rearrangements. These files lack a portion of the clones; in checked studies, under half of the deficit traces to unresolved V genes, and the cause of the others is not known. The V and J calls and clone size were taken over from that table, and D and trimming were inferred from the DNA. This sample holds about 180,000 clones; about 80% were observed only once. The ten largest clones capture about 1.5% of the sample.

Sequenced material: PBMCs. This sequence uses TRBV27 and TRBJ2-3; TRBD2 aligns with 14 central bases. The TCR sequence derives from a man between 18 and 35 years old in good health and CMV-seronegative. For the CDR3, the sequence is CASSKTSGGARDTQYF. Read as DNA, the sequence is TGTGCCAGCAGTAAGACTAGCGGGGGGGCAAGAGATACGCAGTATTTT.